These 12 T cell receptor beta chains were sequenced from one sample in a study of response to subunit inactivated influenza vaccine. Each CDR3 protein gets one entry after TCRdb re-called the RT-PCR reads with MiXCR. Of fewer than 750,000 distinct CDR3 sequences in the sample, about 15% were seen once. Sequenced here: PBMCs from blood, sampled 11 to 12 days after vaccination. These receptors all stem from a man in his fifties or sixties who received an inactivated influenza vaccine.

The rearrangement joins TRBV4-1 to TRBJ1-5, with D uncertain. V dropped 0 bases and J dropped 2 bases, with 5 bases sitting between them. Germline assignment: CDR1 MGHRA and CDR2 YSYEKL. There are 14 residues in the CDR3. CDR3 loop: CASSQEGRNQPQHF. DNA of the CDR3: TGCGCCAGCAGCCAAGAAGGGCGCAATCAGCCCCAGCATTTT.

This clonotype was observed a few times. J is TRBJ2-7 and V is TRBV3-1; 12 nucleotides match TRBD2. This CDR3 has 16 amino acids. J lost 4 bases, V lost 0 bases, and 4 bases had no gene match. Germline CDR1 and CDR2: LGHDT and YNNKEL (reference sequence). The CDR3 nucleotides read TGTGCCAGCAGCCAAGATACTAGCGGGGGGTTTTACGAGCAGTACTTC. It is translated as CASSQDTSGGFYEQYF.

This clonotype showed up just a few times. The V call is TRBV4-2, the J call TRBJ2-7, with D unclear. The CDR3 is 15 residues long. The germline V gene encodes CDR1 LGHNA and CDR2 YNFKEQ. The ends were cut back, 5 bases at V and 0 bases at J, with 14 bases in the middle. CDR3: CASSARLTDSYEQYF. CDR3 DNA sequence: TGTGCCAGCAGCGCCCGACTGACTGACTCCTACGAGCAGTACTTC.

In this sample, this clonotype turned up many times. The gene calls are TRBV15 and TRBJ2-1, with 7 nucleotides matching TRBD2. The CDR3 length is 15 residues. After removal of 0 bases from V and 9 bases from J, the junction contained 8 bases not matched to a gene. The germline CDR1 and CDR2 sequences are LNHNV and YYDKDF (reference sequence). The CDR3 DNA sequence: TGTGCCACCAGCAGAGATCAGCGGGGTAATGCTGAGCAGTTCTTC. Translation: CATSRDQRGNAEQFF.

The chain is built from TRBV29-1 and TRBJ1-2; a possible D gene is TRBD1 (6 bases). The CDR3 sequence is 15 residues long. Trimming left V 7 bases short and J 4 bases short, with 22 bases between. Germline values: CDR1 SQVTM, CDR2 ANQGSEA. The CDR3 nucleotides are TGCAGCGCCGACTTAGAGGGGGGCGCAGGCTATGGCTACACCTTC. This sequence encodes CSADLEGGAGYGYTF.

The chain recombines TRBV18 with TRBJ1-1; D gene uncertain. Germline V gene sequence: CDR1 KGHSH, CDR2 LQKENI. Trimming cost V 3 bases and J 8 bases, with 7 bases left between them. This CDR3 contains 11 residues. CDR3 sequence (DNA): TGTGCCAGCTCACCGGGCAGGGAAGCTTTCTTT. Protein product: CASSPGREAFF.

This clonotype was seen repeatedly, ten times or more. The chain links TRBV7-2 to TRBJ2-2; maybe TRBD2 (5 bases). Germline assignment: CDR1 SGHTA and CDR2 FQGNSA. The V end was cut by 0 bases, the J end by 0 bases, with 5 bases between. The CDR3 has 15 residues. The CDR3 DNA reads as TGTGCCAGCAGCTTAGCTAGCGCGAACACCGGGGAGCTGTTTTTT. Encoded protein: CASSLASANTGELFF.

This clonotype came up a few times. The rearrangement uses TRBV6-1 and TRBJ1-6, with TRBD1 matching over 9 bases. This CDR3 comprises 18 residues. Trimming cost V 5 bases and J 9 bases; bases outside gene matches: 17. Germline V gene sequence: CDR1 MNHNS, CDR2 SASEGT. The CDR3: CASSRGTGIGSLPSPLHF. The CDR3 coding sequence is TGTGCCAGCAGTCGGGGGACAGGGATAGGCTCACTGCCTTCACCCCTCCACTTT.

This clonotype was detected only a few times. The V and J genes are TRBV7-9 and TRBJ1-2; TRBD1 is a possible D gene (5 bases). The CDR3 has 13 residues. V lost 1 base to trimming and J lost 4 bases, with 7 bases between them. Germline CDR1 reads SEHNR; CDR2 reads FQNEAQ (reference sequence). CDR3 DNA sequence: TGTGCCAGCAGCTTAGAGACAGCCTATGGCTACACCTTC. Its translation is CASSLETAYGYTF.

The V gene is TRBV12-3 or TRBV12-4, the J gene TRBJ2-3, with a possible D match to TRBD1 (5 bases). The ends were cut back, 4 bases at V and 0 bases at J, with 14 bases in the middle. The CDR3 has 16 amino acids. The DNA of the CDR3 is TGTGCCAGCAGTTCATTCCAGGGAACTAGCACAGATACGCAGTATTTT. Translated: CASSSFQGTSTDTQYF.

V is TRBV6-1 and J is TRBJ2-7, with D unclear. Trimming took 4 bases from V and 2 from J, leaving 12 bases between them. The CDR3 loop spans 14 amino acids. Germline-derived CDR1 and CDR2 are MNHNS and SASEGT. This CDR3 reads CASSARGPTYEQYF. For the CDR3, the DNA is TGTGCCAGCAGTGCGCGTGGACCAACCTACGAGCAGTACTTC.

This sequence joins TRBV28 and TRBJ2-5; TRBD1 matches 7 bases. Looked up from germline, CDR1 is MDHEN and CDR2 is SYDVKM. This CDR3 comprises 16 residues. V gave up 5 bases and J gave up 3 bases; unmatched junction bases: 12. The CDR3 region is CASSPVGDRSEETQYF. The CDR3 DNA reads TGTGCCAGCAGTCCTGTGGGGGACAGATCGGAAGAGACCCAGTACTTC.